Listed below are T cell receptor beta chains from one sample, sequenced in a study of T cells expressing NK-cell markers. From its re-call of the 5' RACE reads, TCRdb lists each CDR3 protein once, without DNA. Here the sample table reports 150,000 to 200,000 distinct CDR3 sequences. The sample consisted of blood T cells: a sorted CD56 or NKG2C T cell subset, CD4+ or CD8+ T cells, or bulk PBMC T cells (not recorded which). These receptors all come from a woman between 18 and 75 years old in good health. Both conserved end residues are part of each CDR3.

j_call: TRBJ2-5
v_call: TRBV18
cdr3_aa: CASSAQETQYF

j_call: TRBJ1-3
v_call: TRBV6-5
cdr3_aa: CASSYTGTGGNTIYF

j_call: TRBJ2-2
v_call: TRBV7-8
cdr3_aa: CASSLSIGGYAGELFF

j_call: TRBJ1-4
v_call: TRBV5-1
cdr3_aa: CASSSDRAEEKLFF

j_call: TRBJ2-1
v_call: TRBV5-1
cdr3_aa: CASSLGRAGTVPVTYNEQFF

j_call: TRBJ2-3
v_call: TRBV5-6
cdr3_aa: CASRGSGGSTDTQYF

j_call: TRBJ1-6
v_call: TRBV12-3/TRBV12-4
cdr3_aa: CASSKTGYNSPLHF

j_call: TRBJ2-3
v_call: TRBV20-1
cdr3_aa: CSARLAGEVDTQYF

j_call: TRBJ2-1
v_call: TRBV6-1
cdr3_aa: CASRSDRANEQFF

j_call: TRBJ1-6
v_call: TRBV29-1
cdr3_aa: CSVLGQGGSPLHF

j_call: TRBJ2-7
v_call: TRBV5-1
cdr3_aa: CASSWQPAGEDEQYF

j_call: TRBJ1-1
v_call: TRBV28
cdr3_aa: CASSNEVNTEAFF

j_call: TRBJ1-4
v_call: TRBV15
cdr3_aa: CATSFQGATNEKLFF

j_call: TRBJ1-1
v_call: TRBV12-3/TRBV12-4
cdr3_aa: CASSLSLPGVTEAFF

j_call: TRBJ1-2
v_call: TRBV20-1
cdr3_aa: CSARSGTGTYGYTF

j_call: TRBJ1-1
v_call: TRBV5-1
cdr3_aa: CASSLSPGQVERSEAFF

j_call: TRBJ2-5
v_call: TRBV20-1
cdr3_aa: CSPSNNRQKETQYF

j_call: TRBJ2-5
v_call: TRBV30
cdr3_aa: CAWSSVGTIGETQYF

j_call: TRBJ2-5
v_call: TRBV5-5
cdr3_aa: CASIWGDRGQETQYF

j_call: TRBJ2-1
v_call: TRBV4-2
cdr3_aa: CASSQPNAGNEQFF

j_call: TRBJ1-4
v_call: TRBV20-1
cdr3_aa: CSARDLFLVTGREKLFF

j_call: TRBJ1-1
v_call: TRBV4-1
cdr3_aa: CASSQVWRDNTEAFF

j_call: TRBJ2-7
v_call: TRBV5-1
cdr3_aa: CASSLVPDRGAYEQYF

j_call: TRBJ1-6
v_call: TRBV9
cdr3_aa: CASSGRGNSPLHF

j_call: TRBJ1-2
v_call: TRBV6-1
cdr3_aa: CASSRPGTGIGGYTF

j_call: TRBJ2-2
v_call: TRBV12-3/TRBV12-4
cdr3_aa: CASSGTIGPRGELFF

j_call: TRBJ1-5
v_call: TRBV10-3
cdr3_aa: CAISSALNSNQPQHF

j_call: TRBJ1-5
v_call: TRBV7-8
cdr3_aa: CASMWQLNQPQHF

j_call: TRBJ1-1
v_call: TRBV10-3
cdr3_aa: CAIGQGNSVAEAFF

j_call: TRBJ2-7
v_call: TRBV20-1
cdr3_aa: CSAEDRALYEQYF

j_call: TRBJ1-1
v_call: TRBV27
cdr3_aa: CASSFRTSGEAFF

j_call: TRBJ1-5
v_call: TRBV20-1
cdr3_aa: CSARLGGNQPQHF

j_call: TRBJ1-6
v_call: TRBV20-1
cdr3_aa: CSAREGGFRSPLHF

j_call: TRBJ2-3
v_call: TRBV9
cdr3_aa: CASSVAGGNTDTQYF

j_call: TRBJ2-2
v_call: TRBV28
cdr3_aa: CASNSAHGIDGTGELFF

j_call: TRBJ2-5
v_call: TRBV5-1
cdr3_aa: CASSLARGLEETQYF

j_call: TRBJ2-3
v_call: TRBV24-1
cdr3_aa: CATSDLTGTDTQYF

j_call: TRBJ2-1
v_call: TRBV20-1
cdr3_aa: CSGRKGTGGWNEQFF

j_call: TRBJ2-3
v_call: TRBV5-1
cdr3_aa: CASSGNGGADTQYF

j_call: TRBJ1-2
v_call: TRBV2
cdr3_aa: CASRGQTSNYGYTF

j_call: TRBJ1-6
v_call: TRBV6-5
cdr3_aa: CASSRGFSPLHF

j_call: TRBJ2-5
v_call: TRBV5-1
cdr3_aa: CASSPGLAGRETQYF

j_call: TRBJ2-1
v_call: TRBV24-1
cdr3_aa: CATSDWGGGNEQFF

j_call: TRBJ1-5
v_call: TRBV6-1
cdr3_aa: CASSEGANQPQHF

j_call: TRBJ2-1
v_call: TRBV29-1
cdr3_aa: CSVGHDYYSYNEQFF

j_call: TRBJ1-6
v_call: TRBV6-1
cdr3_aa: CASTDSPSGNSPLHF

j_call: TRBJ2-7
v_call: TRBV5-1
cdr3_aa: CASSSTSRPQTSEQYF

j_call: TRBJ2-5
v_call: TRBV7-3
cdr3_aa: CASSLGLASQETQYF

j_call: TRBJ2-7
v_call: TRBV12-3/TRBV12-4
cdr3_aa: CASGDGTSYEQYF

j_call: TRBJ1-5
v_call: TRBV19
cdr3_aa: CASTPEAGGANQPQHF

j_call: TRBJ2-5
v_call: TRBV5-6
cdr3_aa: CASSLEGAETQYF

j_call: TRBJ1-3
v_call: TRBV3-1
cdr3_aa: CASSLQGQGAGNTIYF

j_call: TRBJ1-1
v_call: TRBV20-1
cdr3_aa: CSARRMTGTGVRGAFF

j_call: TRBJ1-2
v_call: TRBV5-1
cdr3_aa: CASSLSKNYGYTF

j_call: TRBJ2-7
v_call: TRBV2
cdr3_aa: CASSDWGDYEQYF

j_call: TRBJ2-1
v_call: TRBV2
cdr3_aa: CASIDHTGQESSYNEQFF

j_call: TRBJ2-4
v_call: TRBV7-2
cdr3_aa: CASSPTSGTNIQYF